The 10 T cell receptor beta chains in this list originate from one sample, sequenced in a study of CD8 T cells in acute hepatitis C reinfection. Findings and limits, study-wide: Overrepresentation in the naive pool did not explain the preferential TRBV04 and TRBV06 usage seen in all groups.

Stated time point: acute HCV infection, within 168 days of estimated infection date. The hepatitis C virus-specific receptor repertoire was characterized directly ex vivo, with no prior expansion in culture. This table comes from immunoSEQ multiplex PCR, and its TCRdb copy is limited to in-frame clones, with some not included. The sample shows about a thousand clones, approximately 60% of them seen only once. The sample in question was HCV NS3-1073 tetramer-sorted CD8+ T cells from PBMCs, obtained during acute infection. The receptors were sampled from a woman younger than 35 who spontaneously cleared hepatitis C infection.

CDR3 in DNA: TGTGCCAGCAGCTTTTCCCAACTATTAGAGACCCAGTACTTC. Amino acids: CASSFSQLLETQYF. The genes are TRBV7-2 and TRBJ2-5; unclear D gene. CDR1 and CDR2 from the germline V gene are SGHTA and FQGNSA. The CDR3 consists of 14 residues. The V end was cut by 3 bases, the J end by 4 bases, with 12 bases between.

The chain recombines TRBV29-1 with TRBJ1-2; D is ambiguous. CDR1 and CDR2 from the germline V gene are SQVTM and ANQGSEA. Trimming removed 3 bases from V and 4 bases from J, with 9 bases in between. The CDR3 consists of 12 residues. The CDR3 DNA is TGCAGCGTTGACCGGGAATTCTATGGCTACACCTTC. This sequence encodes CSVDREFYGYTF.

This chain links TRBV27 with TRBJ1-5, with TRBD1 matching 7 bases. The CDR3 totals 14 residues. CDR1 and CDR2 (germline): MNHEY, SMNVEV (reference sequence). V lost 5 bases, J lost 3 bases, and 4 bases stayed unmatched. The CDR3, as DNA: TGTGCCAGCAGTCAGGGGGGATACAATCAGCCCCAGCATTTT. It yields the protein CASSQGGYNQPQHF.

This clone was seen more than once but under ten times. The rearrangement joins TRBV5-4 to TRBJ2-7; D is perhaps TRBD2 (7 bases). V was cut by 0 bases and J by 6 bases, with 16 bases left in between. This CDR3 contains 15 residues. Germline values: CDR1 SGHNT, CDR2 YYREEE (reference sequence). The DNA of the CDR3 is TGTGCCAGCAGCTTGGTTGTGGGGGGGCAAAGCGAGCAGTACTTC. Its protein product is CASSLVVGGQSEQYF.

The chain combines TRBV4-1 with TRBJ2-2; D possibly corresponds to TRBD2 (5 bases). The CDR3 sequence is 16 residues long. Germline V lookup: CDR1 MGHRA, CDR2 YSYEKL. Trimming cost V 0 bases and J 4 bases, with 12 bases left between them. CDR3 loop: CASSQESRAVTGELFF. The DNA for the CDR3 is TGCGCCAGCAGCCAAGAATCGAGGGCCGTCACCGGGGAGCTGTTTTTT.

V gene TRBV4-2 combines with J gene TRBJ2-7, with TRBD2 matching 13 bases. With 0 bases clipped from V and 0 bases from J, the junction kept 11 bases outside the gene matches. The germline V gene encodes CDR1 LGHNA and CDR2 YNFKEQ. This CDR3 comprises 20 residues. CDR3: CASSQDPWTSGSPSSYEQYF. CDR3 nucleotide sequence: TGTGCCAGCAGCCAAGATCCCTGGACTAGCGGGAGCCCCAGCTCCTACGAGCAGTACTTC.

This clone was counted between two and nine times. V usage is TRBV29-1 and J usage is TRBJ2-1; D may be TRBD1 (6 bases). This CDR3 has 14 amino acids. The V gene lost 4 bases and the J gene lost 5 bases, with 15 bases spanning the gap. CDR1 and CDR2 (germline): SQVTM, ANQGSEA. The CDR3 DNA is TGCAGCGTTGTTTTACAGGGCACGGACAATGAGCAGTTCTTC. As protein: CSVVLQGTDNEQFF.

The chain links TRBV5-5 to TRBJ2-7; D call uncertain. The CDR3 totals 19 residues. CDR1 is SGHKS and CDR2 is YYEKEE in the germline V gene (reference sequence). V was trimmed by 4 bases and J by 2 bases, leaving 28 bases between them. CDR3 loop: CASSLDGQVLGSGPYEQYF. CDR3 coding DNA: TGTGCCAGCAGCCTCGACGGGCAGGTCTTGGGGTCCGGGCCCTACGAGCAGTACTTC.

The chain has TRBV4-2 and TRBJ2-7; 8 bases fit TRBD2. The V gene's germline CDR1 is LGHNA and CDR2 YNFKEQ. V shed 0 bases, J shed 6 bases, and the junction held 7 bases outside the gene matches. This CDR3 region has 15 residues. In DNA form, the CDR3 reads TGTGCCAGCAGCCAAGAAGCGGGAGTTTGGGGCGAGCAGTACTTC. Encoded protein: CASSQEAGVWGEQYF.

The chain links TRBV2 to TRBJ2-1, with 7 nucleotides matching TRBD1. The junction had 12 bases not matched to a gene; V was cut back by 3 bases and J by 7 bases. The CDR3 has 16 residues. CDR1 is SNHLY and CDR2 is FYNNEI in the germline V gene. The chain's CDR3 is CASSDPGQTFMNEQFF. The CDR3, as DNA: TGTGCCAGCAGTGATCCGGGACAGACCTTTATGAATGAGCAGTTCTTC.